This TCR beta chain originates from a study of cytomegalovirus exposure and HLA in healthy donors. Study-level background: Earlier findings included about 120 million unique TCR beta sequences obtained from about 179 million T cells. Study outcomes and limitations: Prior analysis indicated that the majority of TCR beta V segments exhibited productivity approximately 87% or approximately 30% of the time. Sequences of the TCR beta chain were said to predict the HLA-A and HLA-B alleles of most subjects accurately.

Regarding this clone: The antigen remains unidentified.

PCR was performed using 60 Vbeta and 13 Jbeta primers. Here immunoSEQ multiplex PCR was the method, and the copy in TCRdb shows in-frame clones only, minus some. The repertoire includes 150,000 to 200,000 clones, 60% to 80% of them detected once, and around 9.8% sits in the top ten. Germline V gives CDR1 SGHRS, CDR2 YFSETQ. This CDR3 spans 14 amino acids. Trimming left V 0 bases short and J 2 bases short, with 8 bases between. Sequenced: PBMCs. The source is a young man in good health and CMV-seropositive. This chain connects TRBV5-1 to TRBJ1-2; possible D gene TRBD1, 5 bases. CDR3 sequence reads: CASSLGRDNYGYTF. The CDR3 DNA reads TGCGCCAGCAGCTTGGGGAGGGACAACTATGGCTACACCTTC.